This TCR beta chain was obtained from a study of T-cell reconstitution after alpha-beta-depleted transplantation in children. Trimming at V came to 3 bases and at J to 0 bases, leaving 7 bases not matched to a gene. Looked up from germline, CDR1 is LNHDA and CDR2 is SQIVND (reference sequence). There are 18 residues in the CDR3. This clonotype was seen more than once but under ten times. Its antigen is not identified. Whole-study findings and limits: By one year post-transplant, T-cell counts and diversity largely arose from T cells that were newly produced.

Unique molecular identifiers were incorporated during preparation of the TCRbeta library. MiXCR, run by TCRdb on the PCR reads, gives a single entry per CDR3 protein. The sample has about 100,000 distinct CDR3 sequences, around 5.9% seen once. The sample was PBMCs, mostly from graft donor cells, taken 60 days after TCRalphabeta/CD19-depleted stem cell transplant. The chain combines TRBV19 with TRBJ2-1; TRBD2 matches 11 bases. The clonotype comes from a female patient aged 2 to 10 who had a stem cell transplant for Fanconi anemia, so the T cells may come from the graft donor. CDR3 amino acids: CASSMRLAGGSSYNEQFF. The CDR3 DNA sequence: TGTGCCAGTAGTATGAGGTTAGCGGGAGGGAGCTCCTACAATGAGCAGTTCTTC.